This note documents a single T cell receptor (beta chain) sequence. Libraries were prepared by immunoSEQ multiplex PCR; TCRdb keeps only in-frame clonotypes and omits some of them. Found here are 110,000 to 150,000 clones, roughly 80% of them singletons; the top ten hold around 6.5%. This entry is derived from a study of blood T cell repertoires in COVID-19. Looking at the study overall: Whether acute or convalescent, the COVID-19 samples came from the United States, Italy and Spain. In each case, the material was cDNA or gDNA derived from T cells, B-cell-depleted T cells, or PBMCs.

Cohort 3 recovery required two negative PCRs, clearance, or symptom resolution. This CDR3 is built from 14 residues. The junction had 5 bases not matched to a gene; V was cut back by 6 bases and J by 5 bases. Germline loops: CDR1 LNHDA, CDR2 SQIVND (reference sequence). The origin of this receptor is a woman in her thirties or forties who had recovered from COVID-19. The chain recombines TRBV19 with TRBJ1-1; 11 bases map to TRBD1. The sequenced sample was PBMCs or T cells enriched from blood (not recorded which). CDR3 nucleotides: TGTGCCAGTAGCTTGGACAGGGGGCGGACTGAAGCTTTCTTT. It encodes CASSLDRGRTEAFF.